The rows below give T cell receptor beta chains drawn from one sample of a study of cytomegalovirus exposure and HLA in healthy donors. Sequencing used immunoSEQ multiplex PCR; TCRdb keeps in-frame clones, though not all of them. Here the sample spans around 280,000 clones, 70% to 90% being singletons. Sequenced input: PBMCs. The source of these receptors is a young woman in good health and CMV-seronegative. Each CDR3 is given with its conserved first and last residue. D genes are given only for firm matches.

V	D	J	CDR3
TRBV5-6	NA	TRBJ1-2	CASRPTAVANYGYTF
TRBV30	TRBD2	TRBJ2-2	CAWRVAGGPGELFF
TRBV11-3	NA	TRBJ2-7	CASSLDRGEQYF
TRBV2	NA	TRBJ2-3	CASSPQGLGTDTQYF
TRBV18	NA	TRBJ1-1	CASSPPQEHGAFF
TRBV6-1	TRBD1	TRBJ1-5	CASSVPRGAAYSNQPQHF
TRBV5-6	NA	TRBJ2-1	CASSFRGRYSYNEQFF
TRBV6-5	NA	TRBJ1-2	CASSYDSGIYGYTF
TRBV18	NA	TRBJ1-5	CASSPSMRGNQPQHF
TRBV4-1	NA	TRBJ2-3	CASSQDASDSDTQYF
TRBV6-5	NA	TRBJ1-1	CASSWAGGGTEAFF
TRBV9	TRBD1	TRBJ1-2	CASSVTGGLYYGYTF
TRBV5-8	TRBD2	TRBJ2-1	CASSSLAGGRDEQFF
TRBV6-5	TRBD1	TRBJ1-1	CASSSGTGNTEAFF
TRBV5-1	TRBD1	TRBJ2-7	CASSSRQGTYEQYF
TRBV7-9	TRBD1	TRBJ1-1	CASSLGTGKNTEAFF
TRBV30	TRBD2	TRBJ2-5	CAWDRLAGQETQYF
TRBV27	TRBD1	TRBJ2-3	CASHSPEQGAPDTQYF
TRBV10-3	NA	TRBJ2-7	CAISDSDKKTYEQYF
TRBV9	NA	TRBJ1-4	CASSRRGGPTNEKLFF
TRBV27	TRBD1	TRBJ1-6	CASTLTGGSPLHF
TRBV29-1	NA	TRBJ1-1	CSVEVGGTEAFF
TRBV9	TRBD1	TRBJ1-4	CASSVAGTGYEKLFF
TRBV30	TRBD1	TRBJ1-4	CAWSGGKGQGREKLFF
TRBV4-1	NA	NA	CASSQDAGSFYYEQYF
TRBV28	NA	TRBJ1-1	CASSLGGTLNTEAFF
TRBV5-6	TRBD2	TRBJ2-3	CASSFPTSGGKDTQYF
TRBV9	NA	TRBJ1-2	CASSREDVVNYGYTF
TRBV18	TRBD1	TRBJ1-1	CASSPGQGGLTEAFF
TRBV7-6	TRBD1	TRBJ1-1	CASSLTDDRGQQAFF
TRBV6-6	TRBD1	TRBJ2-7	CASRQLGGSGPYEQYF
TRBV7-9	TRBD1	TRBJ2-5	CASSPRGPRLETQYF
TRBV12-5	NA	TRBJ1-1	CASSPQGNTEAFF
TRBV27	TRBD2	TRBJ2-5	CASSLAGGQGQAQYF
TRBV15	NA	TRBJ2-1	CATSVYRSIGNNEQFF
TRBV18	TRBD2	TRBJ2-1	CASSLVAGGTYNEQFF
TRBV7-2	TRBD1	TRBJ1-2	CASSSGQGVTYGYTF